This T cell receptor (beta chain) is from a study of neoadjuvant nivolumab and ipilimumab in lung cancer. Study-wide results and caveats: Only two of four nivolumab-treated tumors gained richness and clonality by surgery.

Regarding this clone: Its antigen remains unidentified.

The CDR3 consists of 14 residues. The trim removed 4 bases at V and 8 bases at J, leaving 4 bases unmatched. Germline lookup yields CDR1 SEHNR and CDR2 FQNEAQ (reference sequence). Repertoires were generated with immunoSEQ multiplex PCR, while TCRdb's copy carries only in-frame clones and drops some. The repertoire consists of about 28,000 clones, with about 83% occurring once and the leading ten covering 5.1%. The sequencing used tumor tissue, collected after neoadjuvant nivolumab, alone or with ipilimumab, at or shortly before surgery. The rearrangement joins TRBV7-9 to TRBJ1-4; 10 nucleotides align to TRBD1. This clonotype was obtained from an adult with non-small cell lung cancer. CDR3 coding DNA: TGTGCCAGCAGCTGGACAGGGGGAGAGGAAAAACTGTTTTTT. Its protein product is CASSWTGGEEKLFF.